Below are 10 T cell receptor beta chains sequenced from a single sample in a study of CD8 T cells in Susac syndrome. Random hexamers were used to reverse transcribe the RNA input (about 0.5 to 1 ug). MiXCR was run by TCRdb on the immunoSEQ multiplex PCR reads, yielding one entry per CDR3 protein. The sample gives fewer than 70,000 distinct CDR3 sequences, 95% of which show up once; 0.2% to 0.3% is in the top ten. Source material: CD8+ T cells from PBMCs. The receptors derive from a human donor in good health.

The chain has TRBV28 and TRBJ2-1; D unresolved. Germline V gene lookup returns CDR1 MDHEN and CDR2 SYDVKM. This CDR3 contains 14 residues. V lost 11 bases and J lost 6, with 20 bases in between. The CDR3 DNA sequence: TGTGCCGTACACGATCCTACCACCCTCAATGAGCAGTTCTTC. Protein sequence: CAVHDPTTLNEQFF.

This chain joins TRBV13 and TRBJ2-5; D is perhaps TRBD2 (5 bases). CDR3 size: 12 residues. Trimming stripped 4 bases from V and 5 bases from J, with 8 bases between. Germline CDR1 reads PRHDT; CDR2 reads FYEKMQ (reference sequence). CDR3 DNA sequence: TGTGCCAGCAGCTACAGAGGGGAGACCCAGTACTTC. Amino acid sequence: CASSYRGETQYF.

This clonotype was recorded once. The chain joins TRBV29-1 to TRBJ2-1; 10 bases are shared with TRBD2. This CDR3 is built from 13 residues. Germline CDR1 is SQVTM and CDR2 is ANQGSEA. V lost 4 bases to trimming and J lost 7 bases; unmatched junction nucleotides: 4. CDR3 nucleotide sequence: TGCAGCGTTGTGCAGCGGGGGGGGAATGAGCAGTTCTTC. Translation gives CSVVQRGGNEQFF.

This clonotype was seen just once. V gene TRBV4-1 combines with J gene TRBJ2-1; D is perhaps TRBD1 or TRBD2 (5 bases each). The CDR3 has 12 amino acids. Germline CDR1 reads MGHRA; CDR2 reads YSYEKL. V lost 1 base to trimming and J lost 11 bases, with 9 bases between them. The CDR3 coding sequence is TGCGCCAGCAGCCAAGGGGGGTGGAAGCAGTTCTTC. Residues: CASSQGGWKQFF.

The rearrangement links TRBV6-5 to TRBJ2-2; the match to TRBD1 covers 7 bases. V dropped 2 bases and J dropped 6; count of bases not matched to a gene: 6. The CDR3 runs to 15 residues. The germline CDR1 and CDR2 sequences are MNHEY and SVGAGI. Here the CDR3 reads CASSYLTGNPGELFF. The CDR3 DNA reads TGTGCCAGCAGTTACCTGACAGGGAATCCCGGGGAGCTGTTTTTT.

The genes are TRBV27 and TRBJ2-1; 8 nucleotides match TRBD1. The germline V gene has CDR1 MNHEY and CDR2 SMNVEV (reference sequence). The CDR3 spans 16 residues. J lost 4 bases, V lost 5 bases, and 10 bases had no gene match. The CDR3 is CASSQQVGQVYNEQFF. CDR3 nucleotide sequence: TGTGCCAGCAGTCAACAAGTGGGACAGGTATACAATGAGCAGTTCTTC.

This chain uses TRBV7-2 with TRBJ2-3; no reliable D call. The germline V and J ends were trimmed by 3 bases and 5 bases, with 6 bases remaining between them. Germline V gene sequence: CDR1 SGHTA, CDR2 FQGNSA. The CDR3 is 12 residues long. The CDR3: CASSLGKDTQYF. DNA for the CDR3: TGTGCCAGCAGCTTGGGGAAAGATACGCAGTATTTT.

The chain recombines TRBV30 with TRBJ2-1; 9 nucleotides match TRBD1. Germline V gives CDR1 GTSNPN, CDR2 SVGIG (reference sequence). This CDR3 has 13 amino acids. V trimming: 0 bases; J trimming: 14 bases; junction bases outside the gene matches: 8. CDR3 amino acids: CAWSVGGDRGEFF. The CDR3 DNA follows: TGTGCCTGGAGTGTAGGGGGAGACAGGGGGGAGTTCTTC.

The chain employs TRBV19 and TRBJ2-1, with D tentatively TRBD1 (7 bases). The length of the CDR3 is 16 residues. V was trimmed by 1 base and J by 0 bases, leaving 10 bases between them. Germline loops: CDR1 LNHDA, CDR2 SQIVND (reference sequence). The CDR3 loop reads CASSIAGGNSYNEQFF. CDR3 coding DNA: TGTGCCAGTAGTATAGCAGGGGGGAACTCCTACAATGAGCAGTTCTTC.

The rearrangement uses TRBV9 and TRBJ1-2; weak D call: TRBD1 (6 bases). CDR1 SGDLS and CDR2 YYNGEE come from the germline V gene. The CDR3 spans 14 residues. V was clipped by 6 bases and J by 3 bases, with 15 bases between them. The DNA for the CDR3 is TGTGCCAGCACCGTGGGGGGGCTCGACTATGGCTACACCTTC. Amino acid sequence: CASTVGGLDYGYTF.